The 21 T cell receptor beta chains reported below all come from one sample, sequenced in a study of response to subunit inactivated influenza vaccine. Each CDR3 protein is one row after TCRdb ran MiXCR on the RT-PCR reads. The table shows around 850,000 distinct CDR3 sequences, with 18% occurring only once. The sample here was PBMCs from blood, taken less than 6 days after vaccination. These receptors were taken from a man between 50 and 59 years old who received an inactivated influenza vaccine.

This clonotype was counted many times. This CDR3 reads CASSHATGNSYEQYF. The CDR3, as DNA: TGTGCCAGCAGCCATGCGACAGGGAACTCCTACGAGCAGTACTTC. V and J are TRBV12-3 or TRBV12-4 and TRBJ2-7, with TRBD1 identical over 7 bases. The CDR3 covers 15 residues. With 6 bases clipped from V and 0 bases from J, the junction kept 8 bases outside the gene matches.

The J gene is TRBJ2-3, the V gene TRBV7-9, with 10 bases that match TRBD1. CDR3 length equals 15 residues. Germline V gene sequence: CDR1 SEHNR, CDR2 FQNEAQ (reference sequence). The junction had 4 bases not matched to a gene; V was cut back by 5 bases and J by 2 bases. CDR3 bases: TGTGCCAGCAGCCGACAGGGGGCCGCCACAGATACGCAGTATTTT. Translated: CASSRQGAATDTQYF.

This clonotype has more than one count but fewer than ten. CDR3 DNA: TGCAGTGCTAGAGATGGGCCGCTGCGGCCCCAGCATTTT. This sequence encodes CSARDGPLRPQHF. The chain carries TRBV20-1 and TRBJ1-5, with D unresolved. The CDR3 runs to 13 residues. The V end was cut by 0 bases, the J end by 9 bases, with 12 bases between. The V gene's germline CDR1 is DFQATT and CDR2 SNEGSKA (reference sequence).

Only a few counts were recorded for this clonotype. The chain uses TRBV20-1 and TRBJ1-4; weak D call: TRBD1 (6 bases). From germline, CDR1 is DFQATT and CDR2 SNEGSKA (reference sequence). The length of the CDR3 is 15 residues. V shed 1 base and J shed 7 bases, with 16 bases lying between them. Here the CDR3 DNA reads TGCAGTGCTAGAGCGGTCTCAGGGGCCCCTGAAAAACTGTTTTTT. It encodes CSARAVSGAPEKLFF.

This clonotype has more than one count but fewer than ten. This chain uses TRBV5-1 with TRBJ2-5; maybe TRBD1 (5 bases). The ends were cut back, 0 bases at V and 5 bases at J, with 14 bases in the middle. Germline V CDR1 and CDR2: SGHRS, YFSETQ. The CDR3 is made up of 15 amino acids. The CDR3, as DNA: TGCGCCAGCAGCTTGGGGCGCAGGGTAAGGGAGACCCAGTACTTC. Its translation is CASSLGRRVRETQYF.

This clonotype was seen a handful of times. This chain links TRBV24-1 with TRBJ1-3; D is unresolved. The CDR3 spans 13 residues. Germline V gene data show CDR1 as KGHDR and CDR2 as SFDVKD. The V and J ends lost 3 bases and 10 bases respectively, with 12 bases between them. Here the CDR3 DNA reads TGTGCCACCAGTGATCCTCAGGAATTGACCATATATTTT. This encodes CATSDPQELTIYF.

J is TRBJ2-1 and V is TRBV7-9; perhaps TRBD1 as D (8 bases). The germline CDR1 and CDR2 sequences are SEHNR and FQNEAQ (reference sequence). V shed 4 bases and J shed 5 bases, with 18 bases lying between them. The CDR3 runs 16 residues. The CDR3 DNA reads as TGTGCCAGCAGCTCCCAGCACAGGGGGGGTGACAATGAGCAGTTCTTC. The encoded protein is CASSSQHRGGDNEQFF.

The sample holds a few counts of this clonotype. The CDR3 DNA follows: TGTGCCAGCAGTTACGGGACTAGCAGGTATACGCAGTATTTT. Protein: CASSYGTSRYTQYF. The chain combines TRBV6-2 or TRBV6-3 with TRBJ2-3, with TRBD2 identical over 9 bases. V lost 2 bases, J lost 7 bases, and 4 bases stayed unmatched. In germline, CDR1 is MNHEY, CDR2 SVGEGT. The CDR3 loop spans 14 amino acids.

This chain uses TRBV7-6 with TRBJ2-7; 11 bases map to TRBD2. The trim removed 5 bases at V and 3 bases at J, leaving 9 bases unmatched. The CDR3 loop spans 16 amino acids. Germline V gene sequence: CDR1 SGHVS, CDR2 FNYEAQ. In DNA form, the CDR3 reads TGTGCCAGCAGCCCCCTACTAGCGGGAGAGGACTACGAGCAGTACTTC. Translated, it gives CASSPLLAGEDYEQYF. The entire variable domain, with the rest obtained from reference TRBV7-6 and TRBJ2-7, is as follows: GAGVSQSPRYKVTKRGQDVALRCDPISGHVSLYWYRQALGQGPEFLTYFNYEAQQDKSGLPNDRFSAERPEGSISTLTIQRTEQRDSAMYRCASSPLLAGEDYEQYFGPGTRLTVT.

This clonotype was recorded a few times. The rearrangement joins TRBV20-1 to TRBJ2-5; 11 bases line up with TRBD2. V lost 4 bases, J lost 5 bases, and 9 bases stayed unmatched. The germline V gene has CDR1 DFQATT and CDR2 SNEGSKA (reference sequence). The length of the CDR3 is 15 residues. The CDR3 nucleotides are TGCAGTGCTAAAAAACTAGCGGGGGCCCGGGAGACCCAGTACTTC. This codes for CSAKKLAGARETQYF.

The CDR3 sequence: CASSPTGTGNTIYF. CDR3 DNA: TGCGCCAGCAGCCCGACAGGAACTGGAAACACCATATATTTT. The chain recombines TRBV5-1 with TRBJ1-3; D is perhaps TRBD1 (6 bases). The CDR3 covers 14 residues. V lost 4 bases and J 2 bases, leaving 10 bases between the germline ends. CDR1 SGHRS and CDR2 YFSETQ come from the germline V gene.

In nucleotides, the CDR3 is TGTGCCAGCAGCATCGGCACAGGGGAACGCGAAGAGACCCAGTACTTC. Translation gives CASSIGTGEREETQYF. V is TRBV7-2 and J is TRBJ2-5, with 7 bases aligning to TRBD1. The ends lost 5 bases at V and 3 bases at J; junction bases unmatched: 12. In germline, CDR1 is SGHTA, CDR2 FQGNSA. The CDR3 contains 16 residues.

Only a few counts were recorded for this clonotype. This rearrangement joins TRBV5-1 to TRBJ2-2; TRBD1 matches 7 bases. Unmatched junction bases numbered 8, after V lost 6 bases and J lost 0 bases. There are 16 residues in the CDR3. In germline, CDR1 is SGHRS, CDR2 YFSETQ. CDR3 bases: TGCGCCAGCACCAAAGGGGACAGCCCGAACACCGGGGAGCTGTTTTTT. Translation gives CASTKGDSPNTGELFF.

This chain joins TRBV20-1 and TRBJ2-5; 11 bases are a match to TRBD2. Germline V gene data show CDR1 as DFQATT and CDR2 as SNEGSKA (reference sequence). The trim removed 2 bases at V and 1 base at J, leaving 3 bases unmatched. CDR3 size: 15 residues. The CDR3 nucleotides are TGCAGTGCTAGACCTAGCGGGGGGCCCCAAGAGACCCAGTACTTC. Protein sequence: CSARPSGGPQETQYF.

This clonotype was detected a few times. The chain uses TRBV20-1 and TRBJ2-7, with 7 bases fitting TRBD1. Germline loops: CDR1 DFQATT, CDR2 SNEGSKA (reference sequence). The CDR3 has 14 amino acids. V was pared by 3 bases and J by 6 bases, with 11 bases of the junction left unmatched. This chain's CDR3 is CSARILQGFGEQYF. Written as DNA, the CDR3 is TGCAGTGCTAGGATTTTACAGGGGTTCGGCGAGCAGTACTTC.

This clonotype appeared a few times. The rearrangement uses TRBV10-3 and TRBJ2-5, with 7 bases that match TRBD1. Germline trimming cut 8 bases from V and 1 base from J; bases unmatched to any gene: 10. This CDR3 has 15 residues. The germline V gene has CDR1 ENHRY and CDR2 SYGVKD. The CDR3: CAIGTGQPIQETQYF. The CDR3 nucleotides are TGTGCCATCGGGACGGGACAGCCTATCCAAGAGACCCAGTACTTC.

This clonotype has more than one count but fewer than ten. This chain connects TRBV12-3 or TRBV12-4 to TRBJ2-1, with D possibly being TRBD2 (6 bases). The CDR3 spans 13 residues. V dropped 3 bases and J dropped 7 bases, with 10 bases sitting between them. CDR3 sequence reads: CASSFQRANEQFF. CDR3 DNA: TGTGCCAGCAGTTTTCAGCGGGCGAATGAGCAGTTCTTC.

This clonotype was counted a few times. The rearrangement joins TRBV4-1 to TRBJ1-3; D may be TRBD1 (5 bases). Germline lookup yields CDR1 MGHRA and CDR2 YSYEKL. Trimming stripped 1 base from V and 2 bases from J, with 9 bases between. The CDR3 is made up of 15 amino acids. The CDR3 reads CASSQVRGAGNTIYF. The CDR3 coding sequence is TGCGCCAGCAGCCAAGTGAGAGGGGCTGGAAACACCATATATTTT.

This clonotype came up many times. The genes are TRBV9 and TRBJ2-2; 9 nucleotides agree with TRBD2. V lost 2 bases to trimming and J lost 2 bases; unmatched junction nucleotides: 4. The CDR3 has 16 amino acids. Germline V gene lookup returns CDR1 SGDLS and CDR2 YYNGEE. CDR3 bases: TGTGCCAGCAGCGTTCTAGCGGGGATTAACACCGGGGAGCTGTTTTTT. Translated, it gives CASSVLAGINTGELFF.

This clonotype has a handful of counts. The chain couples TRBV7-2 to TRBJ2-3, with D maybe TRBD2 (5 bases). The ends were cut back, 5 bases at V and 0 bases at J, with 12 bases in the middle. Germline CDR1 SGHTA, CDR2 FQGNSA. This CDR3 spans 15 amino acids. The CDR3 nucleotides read TGTGCCAGCAGCCGGAGCGGAACTAGCACAGATACGCAGTATTTT. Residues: CASSRSGTSTDTQYF.

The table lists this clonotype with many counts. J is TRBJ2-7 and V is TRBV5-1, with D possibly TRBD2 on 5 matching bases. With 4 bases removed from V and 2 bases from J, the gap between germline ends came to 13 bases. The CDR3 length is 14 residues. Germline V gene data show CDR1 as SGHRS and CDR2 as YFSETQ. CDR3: CASSRLSGAYEQYF. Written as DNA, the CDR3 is TGCGCCAGCAGCCGATTAAGCGGAGCCTACGAGCAGTACTTC.